The clone carrying this T cell receptor beta chain has a single count. Its specificity is not known. Germline CDR1 SGHNT, CDR2 YENEEA. The CDR3 extends over 14 amino acids. V trimming: 4 bases; J trimming: 1 base; junction bases outside the gene matches: 3. The entry originates in a study of post-analysis software for immune sequencing data. Study-level points and caveats: Controls had significantly higher normalized Chao1 diversity than multiple sclerosis patients. Elevated frequency relative to controls characterized a handful of TRBV segments in patients, TRBV5-6, TRBV5-1 and TRBV20-1 among them.

Sequencing libraries made from TCR beta cDNA carried unique molecular identifiers. It was from about 0.94 to 9.7 million T cells that around 500,000 cDNA molecules came. One entry per CDR3 protein, called by TCRdb with MiXCR from the PCR reads. The sample lists 650,000 to 900,000 distinct CDR3 sequences, about half seen once, with approximately 4.4% in the top ten. The clonotype comes from a girl aged 5-17 years with multiple sclerosis. Source material: blood. The rearrangement links TRBV11-3 to TRBJ2-5, with 7 bases identical to TRBD1. This chain's CDR3 is CASSSGGAQETQYF. In nucleotides, the CDR3 is TGTGCCAGCAGCTCAGGGGGAGCCCAAGAGACCCAGTACTTC.